These 17 T cell receptor beta chains originate from one sample sequenced in a study of CD8 T cells in Susac syndrome. Random hexamers served to reverse transcribe roughly 0.45 to 1 ug RNA. From the immunoSEQ multiplex PCR reads, TCRdb called clonotypes with MiXCR, one entry per CDR3 protein. The table shows 150,000 to 200,000 distinct CDR3 sequences, with over 85% occurring only once. The sequenced sample was CD4+ T cells from PBMCs. All receptors derive from a human donor in good health.

This chain links TRBV20-1 with TRBJ2-1; 9 positions match TRBD2. This CDR3 comprises 14 residues. CDR1 is DFQATT and CDR2 is SNEGSKA in the germline V gene (reference sequence). V shed 2 bases, J shed 5 bases, and the junction held 4 bases outside the gene matches. Written as DNA, the CDR3 is TGCAGTGCTAGAAGATCTAGCGGGGACAATGAGCAGTTCTTC. Its translation: CSARRSSGDNEQFF.

The chain has TRBV20-1 and TRBJ2-7; perhaps TRBD2 as D (7 bases). Trimming took 5 bases from V and 3 from J, leaving 11 bases between them. The V gene's germline CDR1 is DFQATT and CDR2 SNEGSKA (reference sequence). The length of the CDR3 is 12 residues. CDR3 protein: CSAGGGRYEQYF. The CDR3 nucleotides read TGCAGTGCTGGGGGGGGGCGCTACGAGCAGTACTTC.

The chain joins TRBV5-1 to TRBJ2-2; D gene unclear. Germline CDR1 and CDR2: SGHRS and YFSETQ. The V and J ends lost 0 bases and 3 bases respectively, with 9 bases between them. The CDR3 has 15 residues. Here the CDR3 DNA reads TGCGCCAGCAGCTTGGATGTGGGGTACACCGGGGAGCTGTTTTTT. It encodes CASSLDVGYTGELFF.

J is TRBJ2-3 and V is TRBV5-1, with TRBD1 matching 8 bases. From germline, CDR1 is SGHRS and CDR2 YFSETQ. V was pared by 5 bases and J by 1 base, with 9 bases of the junction left unmatched. There are 16 residues in the CDR3. The CDR3 loop is CASSRGQGKGTDTQYF. The CDR3 nucleotides are TGCGCCAGCAGTCGAGGACAGGGAAAGGGCACAGATACGCAGTATTTT.

The V gene is TRBV7-9, the J gene TRBJ2-2; TRBD1 aligns across 8 bases. V was clipped by 5 bases and J by 6 bases; unmatched bases: 5. Germline-derived CDR1 and CDR2 are SEHNR and FQNEAQ (reference sequence). The CDR3 covers 14 residues. CDR3 sequence (DNA): TGTGCCAGCAGCGCCTCGACAGGGGCCGGGGAGCTGTTTTTT. Protein sequence: CASSASTGAGELFF.

The V call is TRBV3-1, the J call TRBJ2-5; TRBD1 aligns across 7 bases. Germline values: CDR1 LGHDT, CDR2 YNNKEL (reference sequence). This CDR3 is 14 amino acids long. V lost 6 bases, J lost 5 bases, and 9 bases stayed unmatched. The CDR3: CASRRQGLRETQYF. The CDR3 nucleotides are TGTGCCAGCAGGCGACAGGGCTTGCGGGAGACCCAGTACTTC.

The chain recombines TRBV15 with TRBJ2-6; no firm D call. CDR1 and CDR2 from the germline V gene are LNHNV and YYDKDF (reference sequence). The CDR3 consists of 16 residues. Deletions cut 5 bases from V and 0 bases from J, with 11 bases between. This CDR3 is CATSLRRASGANVLTF. DNA for the CDR3: TGTGCCACCAGCCTACGACGCGCCTCTGGGGCCAACGTCCTGACTTTC.

With respect to this clonotype: At one of its ends the junction is not consistent with the germline gene, which may arise from a read error. The V gene is TRBV29-1, the J gene TRBJ1-1, with D perhaps matching TRBD1 (5 bases). Looked up from germline, CDR1 is SQVTM and CDR2 is ANQGSEA. The CDR3 contains 13 residues. The CDR3 region is CSVQEQGWAEAFF. CDR3 in DNA: TGCAGCGTTCAAGAGCAGGGATGGGCTGAAGCTTTCTTT.

The chain has TRBV7-2 and TRBJ2-1; possible D gene TRBD2, 6 bases. The CDR3 has 15 residues. CDR1 and CDR2 from the germline V gene are SGHTA and FQGNSA. The V end lost 2 bases, the J end lost 4 bases, and 12 bases lay between the germline ends. CDR3 region: CASSLRRLGYNEQFF. The CDR3, as DNA: TGTGCCAGCAGCTTACGGCGACTAGGGTACAATGAGCAGTTCTTC.

The V gene is TRBV10-3, the J gene TRBJ2-2; unclear D gene. CDR3 length: 13 amino acids. The germline V gene has CDR1 ENHRY and CDR2 SYGVKD. Trimming took 2 bases from V and 5 from J, leaving 6 bases between them. CDR3 nucleotides: TGTGCCATCAGTGAGATCGGGACCGGGGAGCTGTTTTTT. Translating gives CAISEIGTGELFF.

This chain joins TRBV3-1 and TRBJ2-2; 9 bases map to TRBD2. Germline-derived CDR1 and CDR2 are LGHDT and YNNKEL (reference sequence). The CDR3 length is 15 residues. With V trimmed by 3 bases and J by 7 bases, 6 bases remained unmatched. The chain's CDR3 is CASSHRLAVRGELFF. CDR3 bases: TGTGCCAGCAGCCATAGACTAGCGGTGCGCGGGGAGCTGTTTTTT.

The chain has TRBV7-2 and TRBJ1-2; 7 bases line up with TRBD1. The germline V gene encodes CDR1 SGHTA and CDR2 FQGNSA. The trim removed 1 base at V and 3 bases at J, leaving 8 bases unmatched. This CDR3 is built from 16 residues. DNA for the CDR3: TGTGCCAGCAGCTTAGTGGCAGGGGGTGCGGACTATGGCTACACCTTC. The encoded protein is CASSLVAGGADYGYTF.

CDR3 loop: CASSRGLGTGELFF. DNA of the CDR3: TGCGCCAGCAGCCGGGGCCTTGGCACCGGGGAGCTGTTTTTT. The rearrangement uses TRBV5-1 and TRBJ2-2, with D perhaps assigned TRBD1 or TRBD2 (5 bases each). The CDR3 runs to 14 residues. CDR1 is SGHRS, CDR2 YFSETQ, per germline. Trimming pared 4 bases from V and 4 bases from J, leaving 11 bases between.

The rearrangement uses TRBV20-1 and TRBJ1-3; D is ambiguous. CDR3 length equals 14 residues. The germline V and J ends were trimmed by 6 bases and 0 bases, with 12 bases remaining between them. The germline V gene encodes CDR1 DFQATT and CDR2 SNEGSKA (reference sequence). The CDR3: CSASLWDSGNTIYF. Written as DNA, the CDR3 is TGCAGTGCCAGCCTTTGGGACTCTGGAAACACCATATATTTT.

This chain connects TRBV20-1 to TRBJ2-5; possibly TRBD2 for D (6 bases). The CDR3 is made up of 13 amino acids. Germline V gene sequence: CDR1 DFQATT, CDR2 SNEGSKA (reference sequence). The ends were cut back, 0 bases at V and 6 bases at J, with 11 bases in the middle. The CDR3 DNA is TGCAGTGCTAGAGATAGCGGAACACAGACCCAGTACTTC. Translating it yields CSARDSGTQTQYF.

The chain joins TRBV2 to TRBJ1-5; 7 positions agree with TRBD1. In germline, CDR1 is SNHLY, CDR2 FYNNEI. The CDR3 is 16 amino acids. The V gene end was trimmed by 6 bases and the J gene end by 4 bases; junction bases not matched to a gene: 12. In DNA form, the CDR3 reads TGTGCCAGCAGGCTCGGGACAGCCTCATCGAATCAGCCCCAGCATTTT. Residues: CASRLGTASSNQPQHF.

The chain uses TRBV6-5 and TRBJ2-7; 9 positions agree with TRBD2. The CDR3 contains 15 residues. Germline-derived CDR1 and CDR2 are MNHEY and SVGAGI. The V gene end was trimmed by 6 bases and the J gene end by 5 bases; junction bases not matched to a gene: 11. The CDR3 loop reads CASSGAGGRSDEQYF. DNA of the CDR3: TGTGCCAGCAGCGGCGCGGGGGGGCGGTCCGACGAGCAGTACTTC.